This T cell receptor (beta chain) was identified in a study of T cells in localized non-small cell lung cancer (dated by TCRdb to the early 2020s). Broadly, across the study: The study analyzed T cell repertoires of 200 to 250 early-stage NSCLC patients, comparing tumors and uninvolved tumor-adjacent lungs. A mean age of around 66 years was recorded for the NSCLC patients, of whom under 150 were male and around 100 were female. The cohort was made up of roughly 250 treatment-naive NSCLC patients whose localized lung tumors had been resected.

General study outcomes and caveats: Because of the exploratory design, TCR variables were selected using unadjusted p-values without false-discovery rate correction. Uninvolved tumor-adjacent lung showed the highest T cell clonality, higher than tumor, which suggests more focused antigenic responses in the uninvolved tumor-adjacent lung. A median of 57 of the top 100 tumor clones were detected in paired uninvolved adjacent lung, and some 28 of these tumor clones were also found among the top 100 clones of the paired uninvolved adjacent lung. Longer overall survival was associated with higher T cell density in blood, whereas shorter survival was associated with higher clonality in adjacent lung. Because multi-region sequencing of the tumors was not done, intratumor heterogeneity could not be ruled out.

The CDR3 starts with the cysteine, ends with the phenylalanine, and has 14 residues. The DNA shown is the 42-base CDR3, in frame from base 1. V and J are trimmed by 2 bases and 2 bases, and the gene matches miss 1 base of the junction. The germline V gene encodes CDR1 SGHRS and CDR2 YFSETQ. At diagnosis, peripheral blood, uninvolved tumor-adjacent lung and tumor were collected and stored as a combination of fresh-frozen and FFPE material. About this clone itself: Its antigen target is currently unknown. Base quality data are lacking; no much larger clone is found one base away.

TCR beta CDR3 regions were sequenced from DNA using the immunoSEQ Assay. Turning to the authors' computational methods: To compute T cell density, TCR beta template counts were normalized to usable DNA, which was estimated by amplifying housekeeping genes. Using the preseqR package, richness was estimated by extrapolating to 120,000 templates for tissue samples and 400,000 templates for PBMC samples. Clonality was calculated as one minus Pielou's evenness. To identify tissue-enriched TCRs, differential abundance testing was run on productive amino-acid clonotypes with a minimum total count of 5 and an alpha of 0.1. The Jaccard Index and the Morisita Overlap Index were used to quantify repertoire overlap between compartments. GLIPH clustered TCR beta CDR3s with public tetramer-defined viral CDR3s; viral motifs required at least three viral sequences plus V-gene enrichment. TCRdb stores this immuneACCESS table with in-frame sequences only. Part of the clones is absent; in the studies checked, under half of the shortfall reflects unresolved V genes, and no reason is known for the rest. V and J calls and clone size are given by that table; D and trimming were obtained from the DNA. Across this sample there are 3,000 to 4,500 clones, with approximately 24% seen only once. The ten largest clonotypes hold over 7.5% of the sample.

The chain employs TRBV5-1 and TRBJ1-3, with 7 central nucleotides matching TRBD1. This clonotype was obtained from a woman aged 35 to 70 with stage I lung adenocarcinoma. Sequences were derived from lung tumor tissue, sampled before any cancer treatment. The CDR3 reads CASSFDRAGNTIYF. DNA sequence: TGCGCCAGCAGCTTTGACAGGGCTGGAAACACCATATATTTT.